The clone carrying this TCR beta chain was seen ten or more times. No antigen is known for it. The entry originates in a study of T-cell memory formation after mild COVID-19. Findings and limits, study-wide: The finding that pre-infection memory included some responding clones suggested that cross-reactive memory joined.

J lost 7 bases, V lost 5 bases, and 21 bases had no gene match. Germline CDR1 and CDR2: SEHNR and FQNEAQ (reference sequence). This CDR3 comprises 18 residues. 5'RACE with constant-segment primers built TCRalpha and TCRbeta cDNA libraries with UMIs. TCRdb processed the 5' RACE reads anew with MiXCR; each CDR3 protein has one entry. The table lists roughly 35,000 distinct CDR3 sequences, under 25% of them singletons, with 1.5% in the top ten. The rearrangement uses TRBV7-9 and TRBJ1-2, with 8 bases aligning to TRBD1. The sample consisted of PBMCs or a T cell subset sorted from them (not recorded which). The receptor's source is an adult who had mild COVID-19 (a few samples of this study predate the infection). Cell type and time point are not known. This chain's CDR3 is CASSPTHITGQGSSGYTF. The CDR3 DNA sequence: TGTGCCAGCAGCCCCACCCACATTACTGGACAGGGATCGTCTGGCTACACCTTC. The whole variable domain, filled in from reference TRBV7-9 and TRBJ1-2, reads DTGVSQNPRHKITKRGQNVTFRCDPISEHNRLYWYRQTLGQGPEFLTYFQNEAQLEKSRLLSDRFSAERPKGSFSTLEIQRTEQGDSAMYLCASSPTHITGQGSSGYTFGSGTRLTVV.